The clone carrying this TCR beta chain turned up a few times. Disease duration was under 3 months in the ophthalmopathy patients, who also had a Clinical Activity Score of at least 3 and a NOSPECS grade of at least 4. It was uncontrolled infection, other autoimmune disease, pregnancy or lactation that excluded patients. The study based diagnoses on clinical symptoms, serum thyroxine and TRAb, thyroid ultrasound and orbital computed tomography. This record belongs to a study of T cells in Graves' hyperthyroidism and ophthalmopathy. Study in general: Peripheral blood sampling occurred at initial diagnosis, before any treatment.

Amplified regions were TCR beta CDR3 sequences from RNA transcripts. Carried out on the TCR CDR3, a first-round RT-PCR used the HTBI primer set. From the multiplex PCR reads, TCRdb called clonotypes with MiXCR, one entry per CDR3 protein. The table shows around 300,000 distinct CDR3 sequences, with roughly 20% occurring only once. CDR3 length: 15 amino acids. From germline, CDR1 is MNHNS and CDR2 SASEGT. The V and J ends lost 5 bases and 10 bases, in that order; junction bases with no gene match: 11. This receptor was identified in a man aged 25 to 40 with Graves' ophthalmopathy. Sequencing was done on a sample of blood. The chain couples TRBV6-1 to TRBJ2-1; TRBD2 aligns across 10 bases. The CDR3 here is CASSPGVAGGGEQFF. For the CDR3, the DNA is TGTGCCAGCAGTCCCGGGGTAGCGGGAGGAGGGGAGCAGTTCTTC.